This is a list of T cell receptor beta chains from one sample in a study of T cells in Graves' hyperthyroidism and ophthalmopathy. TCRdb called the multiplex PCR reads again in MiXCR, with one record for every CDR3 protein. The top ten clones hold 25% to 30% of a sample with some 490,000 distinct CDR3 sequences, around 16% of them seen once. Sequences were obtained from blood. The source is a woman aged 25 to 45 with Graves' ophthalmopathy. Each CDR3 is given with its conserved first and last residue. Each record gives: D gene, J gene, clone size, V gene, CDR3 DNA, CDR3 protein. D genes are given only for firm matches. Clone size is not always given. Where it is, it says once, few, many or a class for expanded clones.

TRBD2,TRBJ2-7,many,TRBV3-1,TGTGCCAGCAAAGAAAATAGCGGGAGATGGTACGAGCAGTACTTC,CASKENSGRWYEQYF
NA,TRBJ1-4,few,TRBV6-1,TGTGCCAGCAGAGGACAGAATGAAAAACTGTTTTTT,CASRGQNEKLFF
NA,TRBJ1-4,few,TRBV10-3,TGTGCCATCAGCCCCGAATACCATGAAAAACTGTTTTTT,CAISPEYHEKLFF
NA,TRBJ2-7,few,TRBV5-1,TGCGCCAGCAGCTTCGGACGGGGTCTGGCCGAGCAGTACTTC,CASSFGRGLAEQYF
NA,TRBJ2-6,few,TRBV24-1,TGTGCCACCAGTGATCAGGACGGATCTGGGGCCAACGTCCTGACTTTC,CATSDQDGSGANVLTF
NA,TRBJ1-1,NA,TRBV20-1,TGCAGTGCGACCCAGGGAGGCACTGAAGCTTTCTTT,CSATQGGTEAFF
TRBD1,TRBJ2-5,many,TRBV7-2,TGTGCCAGCAGCCCCCTCGGGGACAGCGGGACCCAGTACTTC,CASSPLGDSGTQYF
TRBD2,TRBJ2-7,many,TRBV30,TGTGCCTGGAGTGTACCTAGCGGGTCTATCTACGAGCAGTACTTC,CAWSVPSGSIYEQYF
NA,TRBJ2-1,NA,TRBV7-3,TGTGCCAGCAGCTTAACGGTGGACTCCTACAATGGGCAGTTCTTC,CASSLTVDSYNGQFF
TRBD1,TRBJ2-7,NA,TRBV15,TGTGCCACCAGCAGAGATCTTGGGGACAGGCAGTACTTC,CATSRDLGDRQYF
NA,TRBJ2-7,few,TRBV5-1,TGCGCCAGCAGCTTGGAGGGCGGTTGGATGTACGAGCAGTACTTC,CASSLEGGWMYEQYF
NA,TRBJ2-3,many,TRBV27,TGTGCCAGCAGCCCCCATCTGACTCGCGGGAGCACAGATACGCAGTATTTT,CASSPHLTRGSTDTQYF
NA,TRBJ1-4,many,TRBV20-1,TGCAGCGTCCCAAGGGGTAATGAAAAACTGTTTTTT,CSVPRGNEKLFF
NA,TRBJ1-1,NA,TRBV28,TGTGCCAGCAGCCGAAAGGGGACAAACACTGAAGCTTTCTTT,CASSRKGTNTEAFF
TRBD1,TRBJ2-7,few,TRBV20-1,TGCAGTGCTTTGGGGACAGGCTCCTACGAGCAGTACTTC,CSALGTGSYEQYF
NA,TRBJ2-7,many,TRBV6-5,TGTGCCAGCAGTTATGATGCCGCTACAGGGACCTACGAGCAGTACTTC,CASSYDAATGTYEQYF
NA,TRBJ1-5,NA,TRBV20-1,TGCAGTGCTAGCCGGGCTGGCAATCAGCCCCAGCATTTT,CSASRAGNQPQHF
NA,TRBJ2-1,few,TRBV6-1,TGTGCCAGCAGTGAAAGGCCGAACTCCTACAATGAGCAGTTCTTC,CASSERPNSYNEQFF
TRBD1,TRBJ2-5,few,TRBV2,TGTGCCAGCAGTTTTGGGGACCGGACAGGCGAGACCCAGTACTTC,CASSFGDRTGETQYF
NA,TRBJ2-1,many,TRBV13,TGTGCCAGCAGCCCTGAGAACCCTTCCCATGAGCAGTTCTTC,CASSPENPSHEQFF
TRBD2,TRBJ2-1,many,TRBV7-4,TGTGCCAGCAAGTGGACTAGCGTCTACAATGAGCAGTTCTTC,CASKWTSVYNEQFF
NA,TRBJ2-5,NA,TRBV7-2,TGTGCCAGCAGCTTAGAGGGCGGGATGGGGACCCAGTACTTC,CASSLEGGMGTQYF
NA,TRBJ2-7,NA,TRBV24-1,TGTGCCACCAGTGATCCGAGGAACTCGAGCTCCTACGAGCAGTACTTC,CATSDPRNSSSYEQYF
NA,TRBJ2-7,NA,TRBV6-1,TGTGCCAGCAGAGATCATCCGGGACTGTTGACAGGCGAGCAGTACTTC,CASRDHPGLLTGEQYF
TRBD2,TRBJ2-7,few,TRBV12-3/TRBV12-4,TGTGCCAGCAGTTTAGGGGAGATTAGCGGGGAGCAGTACTTC,CASSLGEISGEQYF
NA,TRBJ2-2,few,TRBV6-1,TGTGCCAGCAGTAACGGAGGAACCGGGGAGCTGTTTTTT,CASSNGGTGELFF
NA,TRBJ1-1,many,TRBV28,TGTGCCAGCAGTCCAACCCCCCGGATGAACACTGAAGCTTTCTTT,CASSPTPRMNTEAFF
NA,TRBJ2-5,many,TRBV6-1,TGTGCCAGCAGTCGGGCCTATTTTGCAGAGACCCAGTACTTC,CASSRAYFAETQYF
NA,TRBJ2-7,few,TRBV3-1,TGTGCCAGCAGCCAAACTTGCTACGAGCAGTACTTC,CASSQTCYEQYF
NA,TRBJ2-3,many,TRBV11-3,TGTGCCAGCAGCTCTCCGTTAGCAGATACGCAGTATTTT,CASSSPLADTQYF
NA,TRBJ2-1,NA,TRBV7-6,TGTGCCAGCAGCCCCGCCTTTAGCGGCCTTAACAATGAGCAGTTCTTC,CASSPAFSGLNNEQFF
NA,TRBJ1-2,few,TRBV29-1,TGCAGCGTGGCGGGACGGTTCGGCTATGGCTACACCTTC,CSVAGRFGYGYTF
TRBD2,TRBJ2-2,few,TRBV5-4,TGTGCCAGCAGCTCGGGAGGGTCTCGAAACACCGGGGAGCTGTTTTTT,CASSSGGSRNTGELFF
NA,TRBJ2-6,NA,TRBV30,TGTGCCGCCGACCCTATGGCCTCTGGGGCCAACGTCCTGACTTTC,CAADPMASGANVLTF
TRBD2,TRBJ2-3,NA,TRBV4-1,TGCGCCAGCGGAGCGGGGGATACGCAGTATTTT,CASGAGDTQYF
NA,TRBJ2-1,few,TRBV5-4,TGTGCCAGCAGCCCGGGACACCTCTCCTACAATGAGCAGTTCTTC,CASSPGHLSYNEQFF
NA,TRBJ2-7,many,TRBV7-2,TGTGCCAGCAGTTTGCCTCAGGGTTACGAGCAGTACTTC,CASSLPQGYEQYF
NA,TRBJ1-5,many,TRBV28,TGTGCCAGCACAAGGTCGCGCGAATATAGCAATCAGCCCCAGCATTTT,CASTRSREYSNQPQHF
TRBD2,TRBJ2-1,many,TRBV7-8,TGTGCCAGCAGCTTAGAGGGACTAGACTCGAATGAGCAGTTCTTC,CASSLEGLDSNEQFF
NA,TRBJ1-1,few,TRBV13,TGTGCCAGCAGCTTCCCCGGGGGTTCAGCTGAAGCTTTCTTT,CASSFPGGSAEAFF
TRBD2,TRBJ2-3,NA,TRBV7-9,TGTGCCAGCAGCTCTACCCTAGGAAGTCGCGGGAGTGATACGCAGTATTTT,CASSSTLGSRGSDTQYF
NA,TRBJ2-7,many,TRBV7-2,TGTGCCAGCAGCCCCCCGGGATTCTCCTACGAGCAGTACTTC,CASSPPGFSYEQYF
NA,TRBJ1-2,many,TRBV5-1,TGCGCCAGCAGCTCGGGGTTGTATGGCTACACCTTC,CASSSGLYGYTF
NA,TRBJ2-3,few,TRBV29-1,TGCAGCGTTGCTACGTGGGGGGTCGAAGATACGCAGTATTTT,CSVATWGVEDTQYF
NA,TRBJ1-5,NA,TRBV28,TGTGCCAGCAGAGACTATAGCAATCAGCCCCAGCATTTT,CASRDYSNQPQHF
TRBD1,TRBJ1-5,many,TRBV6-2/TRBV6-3,TGTGCCAGCAGGCCGACAGGGGTCAATCAGCCCCAGCATTTT,CASRPTGVNQPQHF
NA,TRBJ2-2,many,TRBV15,TGTGCCACCAGCAGGGACGGAAGGAACACCGGGGAGCTGTTTTTT,CATSRDGRNTGELFF
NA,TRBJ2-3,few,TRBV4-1,TGCGCCAGCAGCCCGCATTTTCTAGGGGGGAGGGGGTCAGATACGCAGTATTTT,CASSPHFLGGRGSDTQYF
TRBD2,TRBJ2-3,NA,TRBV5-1,TGCGCCAGCAGCTTGGGGGCTAGCGGGAGGGTCCTAGATACGCAGTATTTT,CASSLGASGRVLDTQYF
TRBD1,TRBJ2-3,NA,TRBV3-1,TGTGCCAGCAGCCTCTCACCGGGACAGGGCCTTACAGATACGCAGTATTTT,CASSLSPGQGLTDTQYF
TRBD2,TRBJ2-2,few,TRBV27,TGTGCCAGCAGTTTATCACGGGGACTAGCCAACACCGGGGAGCTGTTTTTT,CASSLSRGLANTGELFF
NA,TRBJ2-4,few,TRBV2,TGTGCCAGCAGTGAAGGTACGCCCGGCCAAAACATTCAGTACTTC,CASSEGTPGQNIQYF
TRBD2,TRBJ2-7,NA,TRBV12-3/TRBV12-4,TGTGCCAGCAGTTTAACTAGCGGGACGGCTTCCCCGCAGTACTTC,CASSLTSGTASPQYF
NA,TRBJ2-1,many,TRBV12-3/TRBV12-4,TGTGCCAGCAGTCTCCATCACTACAATGAGCAGTTCTTC,CASSLHHYNEQFF
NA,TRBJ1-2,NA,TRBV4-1,TGCGCCAGCAGCCTCGGGGCAGGGGTAATCTATGGCTACACCTTC,CASSLGAGVIYGYTF
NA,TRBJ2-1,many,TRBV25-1,TGTGCCAGCAGTAAACCTAAGGGCTATGAGCAGTTCTTC,CASSKPKGYEQFF
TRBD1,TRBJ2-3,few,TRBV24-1,TGTGCCACCGCGGACAGGGACGCAGATACGCAGTATTTT,CATADRDADTQYF